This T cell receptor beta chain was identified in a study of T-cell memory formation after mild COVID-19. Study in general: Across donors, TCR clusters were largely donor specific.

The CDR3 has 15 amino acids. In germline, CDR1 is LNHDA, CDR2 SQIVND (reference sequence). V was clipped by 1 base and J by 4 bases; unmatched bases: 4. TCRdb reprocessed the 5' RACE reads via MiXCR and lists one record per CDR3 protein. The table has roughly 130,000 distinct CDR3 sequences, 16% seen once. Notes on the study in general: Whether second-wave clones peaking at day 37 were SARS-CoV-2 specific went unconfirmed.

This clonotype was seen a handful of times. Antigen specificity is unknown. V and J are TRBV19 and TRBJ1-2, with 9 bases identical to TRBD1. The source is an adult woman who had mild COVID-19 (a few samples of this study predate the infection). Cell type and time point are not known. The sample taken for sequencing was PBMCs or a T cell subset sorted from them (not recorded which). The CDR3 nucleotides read TGTGCCAGTAGTATAGGGACAGGGGCGGCCTATGGCTACACCTTC. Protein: CASSIGTGAAYGYTF. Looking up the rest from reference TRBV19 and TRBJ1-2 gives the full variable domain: DGGITQSPKYLFRKEGQNVTLSCEQNLNHDAMYWYRQDPGQGLRLIYYSQIVNDFQKGDIAEGYSVSREKKESFPLTVTSAQKNPTAFYLCASSIGTGAAYGYTFGSGTRLTVV.